This entry features one TCR beta chain sequence. Its antigen is not identified. The sample comes from a study of OX40 agonist ivuxolimab in advanced cancers. Study-level results: Still undetermined is the antigen specificity of the expanded peripheral T cells.

If patients had autoimmune disease history or systemic immunosuppression, they were excluded. Blood was sampled at baseline, cycle 4 day 1, and cycle 7 day 1. This CDR3 region has 14 residues. Germline assignment: CDR1 LNHNV and CDR2 YYDKDF (reference sequence). V was pared by 0 bases and J by 7 bases, with 10 bases between. Generated by immunoSEQ multiplex PCR, the TCRdb table keeps only in-frame clones and is missing some. This sample yields roughly 77,000 clones, of which roughly 90% are seen a single time; 0.6% to 0.7% belongs to the top ten. This rearrangement joins TRBV15 to TRBJ1-5; D is unresolved. This receptor was taken from an adult with an advanced solid tumor such as melanoma, head and neck, liver or kidney cancer. Specimen: CD4+ or CD8+ T cells sorted from blood, collected in a trial of the OX40 agonist ivuxolimab. The CDR3: CATSRDSPEQPQHF. The CDR3 region has the DNA TGTGCCACCAGCAGAGATTCCCCAGAACAGCCCCAGCATTTT.